This T cell receptor beta chain was identified during a study of cytomegalovirus exposure and HLA in healthy donors. In germline, CDR1 is LNHNV, CDR2 YYDKDF (reference sequence). CDR3 length: 16 residues. V shed 0 bases and J 6 bases; nucleotides not matched to a gene: 5. TCRdb's table, derived via immunoSEQ multiplex PCR, lists solely in-frame clones and lacks some. The data contain a few hundred thousand clones, approximately 86% of them singletons. The chain is built from TRBV15 and TRBJ1-5; 10 bases are shared with TRBD1. The origin of this receptor is a man aged 30 to 39 in good health and CMV-seronegative. Sequenced input: PBMCs. CDR3 region: CATSREGGQGGQPQHF. The CDR3 coding sequence is TGTGCCACCAGCAGAGAAGGCGGACAGGGGGGTCAGCCCCAGCATTTT.